This T cell receptor beta chain comes out of a study of memory CD4+ T cells and cytomegalovirus serostatus. Study-wide background: Healthy Belgian adult donors included about nine CMV-positive and some 25 CMV-negative people.

The germline CDR1 and CDR2 sequences are MNHEY and SMNVEV (reference sequence). CDR3 length: 19 amino acids. V shed 2 bases, J shed 5 bases, and the junction held 10 bases outside the gene matches. Single viable CD3+CD4+CD8-CD45RO+ cells were sorted as the memory CD4+ T cells. After thawing, CD4+ T cells were positively selected. Study-wide results and caveats: About 40% of the roughly 160 known CMV-associated TCRbeta sequences appeared in CD4+ memory.

Original analysis: After removing out-of-frame reads, 2.3 million or so distinct TCRbeta sequences remained. Clones were read by immunoSEQ multiplex PCR, and TCRdb kept only the in-frame ones, dropping some. V, J and clone size derive from that table, while D and trimming were established from the DNA sequence. This sample yields over 55,000 clones, of which roughly four fifths are seen a single time; about 0.86% belongs to the top ten. To note about this clone: No antigen is known for it.

The chain has TRBV27 and TRBJ2-2; 14 bases map to TRBD2. The specimen was memory CD4+ T cells from blood. The source is an adult in good health and CMV-seronegative. The CDR3 reads CASSLTRLAGGPGTGELFF. The CDR3 nucleotides are TGTGCCAGCAGTTTAACTAGACTAGCGGGAGGGCCGGGAACCGGGGAGCTGTTTTTT.